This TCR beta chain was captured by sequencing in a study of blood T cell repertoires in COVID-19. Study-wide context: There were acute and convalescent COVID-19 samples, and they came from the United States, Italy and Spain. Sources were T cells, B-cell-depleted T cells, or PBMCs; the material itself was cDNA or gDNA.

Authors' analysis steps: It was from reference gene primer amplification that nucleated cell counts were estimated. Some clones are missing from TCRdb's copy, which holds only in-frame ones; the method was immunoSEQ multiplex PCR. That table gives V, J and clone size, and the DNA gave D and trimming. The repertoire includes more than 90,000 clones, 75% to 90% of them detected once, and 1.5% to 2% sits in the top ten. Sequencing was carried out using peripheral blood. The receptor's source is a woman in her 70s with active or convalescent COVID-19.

CDR3: CASSTASGSEETQYF. The CDR3 DNA reads TGCGCCAGCAGCACCGCTAGCGGGAGCGAAGAGACCCAGTACTTC. The V gene is TRBV5-1, the J gene TRBJ2-5; 10 bases match TRBD2. CDR1 and CDR2 (germline): SGHRS, YFSETQ. CDR3 size: 15 residues. The J segment lost 3 bases and the V segment lost 4 bases, leaving 6 bases of the junction unmatched.